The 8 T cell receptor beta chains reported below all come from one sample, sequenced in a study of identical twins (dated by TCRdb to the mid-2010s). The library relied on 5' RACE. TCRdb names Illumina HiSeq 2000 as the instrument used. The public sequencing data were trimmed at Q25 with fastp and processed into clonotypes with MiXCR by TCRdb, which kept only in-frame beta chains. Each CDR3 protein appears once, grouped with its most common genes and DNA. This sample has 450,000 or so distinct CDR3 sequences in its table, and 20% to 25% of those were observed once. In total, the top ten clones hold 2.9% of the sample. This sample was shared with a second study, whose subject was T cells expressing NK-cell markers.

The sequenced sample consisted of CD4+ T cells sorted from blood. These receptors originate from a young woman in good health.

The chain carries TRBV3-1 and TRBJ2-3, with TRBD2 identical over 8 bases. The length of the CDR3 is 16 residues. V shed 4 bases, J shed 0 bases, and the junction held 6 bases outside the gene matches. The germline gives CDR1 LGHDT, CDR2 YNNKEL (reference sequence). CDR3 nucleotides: TGTGCCAGCAGCCGAGCAGCGGGAGTGAGCACAGATACGCAGTATTTT. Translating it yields CASSRAAGVSTDTQYF.

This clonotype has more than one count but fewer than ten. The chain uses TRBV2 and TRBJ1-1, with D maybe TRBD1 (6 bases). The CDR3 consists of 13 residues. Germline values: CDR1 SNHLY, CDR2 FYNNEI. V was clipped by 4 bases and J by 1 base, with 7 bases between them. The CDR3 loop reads CASSADRNTEAFF. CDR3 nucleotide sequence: TGTGCCAGCAGTGCGGACAGGAACACTGAAGCTTTCTTT.

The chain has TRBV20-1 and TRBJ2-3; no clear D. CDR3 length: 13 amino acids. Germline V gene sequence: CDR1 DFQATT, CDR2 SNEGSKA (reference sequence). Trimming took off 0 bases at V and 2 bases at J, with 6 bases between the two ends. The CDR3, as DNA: TGCAGTGCTAGAGATGTAGTCACAGATACGCAGTATTTT. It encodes CSARDVVTDTQYF.

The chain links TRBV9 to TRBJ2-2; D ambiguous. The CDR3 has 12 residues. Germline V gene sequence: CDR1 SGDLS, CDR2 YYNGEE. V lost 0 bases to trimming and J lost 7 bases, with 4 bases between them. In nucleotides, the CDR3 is TGTGCCAGCAGCGTAGATAGCGGGGAGCTGTTTTTT. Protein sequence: CASSVDSGELFF. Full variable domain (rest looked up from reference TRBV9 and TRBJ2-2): DSGVTQTPKHLITATGQRVTLRCSPRSGDLSVYWYQQSLDQGLQFLIQYYNGEERAKGNILERFSAQQFPDLHSELNLSSLELGDSALYFCASSVDSGELFFGEGSRLTVL.

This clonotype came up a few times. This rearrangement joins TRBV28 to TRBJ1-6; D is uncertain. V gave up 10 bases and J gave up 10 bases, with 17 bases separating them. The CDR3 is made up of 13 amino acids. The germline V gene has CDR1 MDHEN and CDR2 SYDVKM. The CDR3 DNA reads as TGTGCCACAATGAGCCGGTTGCAGTCACCCCTCCACTTT. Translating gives CATMSRLQSPLHF. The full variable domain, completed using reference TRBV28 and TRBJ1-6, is DVKVTQSSRYLVKRTGEKVFLECVQDMDHENMFWYRQDPGLGLRLIYFSYDVKMKEKGDIPEGYSVSREKKERFSLILESASTNQTSMYLCATMSRLQSPLHFGNGTRLTVT.

The CDR3 region has the DNA TGTGCCAGCAGTTACTTGGACAGGGAAAAACTGTTTTTT. Translation: CASSYLDREKLFF. The chain uses TRBV6-5 and TRBJ1-4; 7 nucleotides agree with TRBD1. This CDR3 has 13 amino acids. The V and J ends lost 1 base and 8 bases, in that order; junction bases with no gene match: 1. CDR1 is MNHEY, CDR2 SVGAGI, per germline.

CDR3: CASSRAQGGGYTF. The DNA of the CDR3 is TGTGCCAGCTCACGGGCGCAGGGTGGTGGCTACACCTTC. The chain recombines TRBV18 with TRBJ1-2; D perhaps matches TRBD1 (5 bases). V gave up 4 bases and J gave up 7 bases, with 13 bases separating them. There are 13 residues in the CDR3. Germline V lookup: CDR1 KGHSH, CDR2 LQKENI.

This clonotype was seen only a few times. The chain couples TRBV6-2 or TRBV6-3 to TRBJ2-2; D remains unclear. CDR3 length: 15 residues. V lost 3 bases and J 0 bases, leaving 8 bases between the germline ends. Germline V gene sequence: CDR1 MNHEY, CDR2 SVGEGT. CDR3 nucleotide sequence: TGTGCCAGCAGTTATCCCCCAGCGAACACCGGGGAGCTGTTTTTT. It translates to CASSYPPANTGELFF.